The rows below give T cell receptor beta chains drawn from one sample of a study of blood T cell repertoires in COVID-19. This table comes from immunoSEQ multiplex PCR, and its TCRdb copy is limited to in-frame clones, with some not included. The repertoire consists of some 16,000 clones, with about 87% occurring once and the leading ten covering less than 15%. Material: peripheral blood. The receptors were sampled from a human donor in a cohort sampled during active COVID-19. Each CDR3 is given with its conserved first and last residue. D genes are given only for firm matches. Part of the rows lack a size; the others show once, few, many or a class for expanded clones.

size	V	J	D	CDR3	DNA
-	TRBV7-8	TRBJ1-4	-	CASSLVPDGGANEKLFF	TGTGCCAGCAGCTTAGTGCCGGACGGGGGTGCTAATGAAAAACTGTTTTTT
-	TRBV6-5	TRBJ2-3	TRBD2	CASSFSGENTDTQYF	TGTGCCAGCAGTTTTAGCGGGGAGAACACAGATACGCAGTATTTT
-	TRBV5-1	TRBJ2-2	TRBD1	CASSFRDRVPTNTGELFF	TGCGCCAGCAGCTTCCGGGACAGGGTCCCTACGAACACCGGGGAGCTGTTTTTT
-	TRBV4-1	TRBJ1-3	-	CASSPGTYGNTIYF	TGCGCCAGCAGCCCCGGGACATATGGAAACACCATATATTTT
-	TRBV24-1	TRBJ1-2	-	CATSDSAGPSKYGYTF	TGTGCCACCAGTGATTCTGCGGGCCCCTCGAAATATGGCTACACCTTC
-	TRBV6-2/TRBV6-3	TRBJ1-4	-	CASSQHRDSNEKLFF	TGTGCCAGCAGCCAACACAGGGATTCTAATGAAAAACTGTTTTTT
-	TRBV7-2	TRBJ2-1	-	CASSTSWSSYNEQFF	TGTGCCAGCAGCACTAGCTGGAGCTCCTACAATGAGCAGTTCTTC
-	TRBV5-4	TRBJ2-1	TRBD1	CASSPGTGEANEQFF	TGTGCCAGCAGCCCCGGGACAGGGGAGGCCAATGAGCAGTTCTTC
-	TRBV10-1	TRBJ1-5	-	CASSENPGCYSNQPQHF	TGCGCCAGCAGTGAGAACCCAGGATGCTATAGCAATCAGCCCCAGCATTTT
-	TRBV7-2	TRBJ2-5	TRBD2	CASSLAGTRGETQYF	TGTGCCAGCAGCTTAGCCGGGACTAGGGGAGAGACCCAGTACTTC
-	TRBV19	TRBJ1-2	TRBD1	CASSMTGSATNYGYTF	TGTGCCAGTAGTATGACAGGGTCCGCTACTAACTATGGCTACACCTTC
-	TRBV11-2	TRBJ1-5	-	CASSLEGDQPQHF	TGTGCCAGCAGCTTAGAAGGGGATCAGCCCCAGCATTTT
-	TRBV6-6	TRBJ1-5	TRBD1	CASSLDRGTQPQHF	TGTGCCAGCAGCCTAGACAGGGGTACTCAGCCCCAGCATTTT
-	TRBV7-7	TRBJ2-2	-	CASSLGHPDTTGELFF	TGTGCTAGCAGCTTAGGTCATCCGGACACCACCGGGGAGCTGTTTTTT
-	TRBV3-1/TRBV3-2	TRBJ1-2	-	CASSQVYRPGYGYTF	TGTGCCAGCAGCCAAGTATATCGACCGGGCTATGGCTACACCTTC
-	TRBV27	TRBJ1-3	TRBD1	CASSAGQAAGNTIYF	TGTGCCAGCAGTGCCGGACAGGCCGCAGGAAACACCATATATTTT
-	TRBV7-9	TRBJ1-2	-	CASSPQGLAGGYTF	TGTGCCAGCAGCCCTCAGGGCTTAGCAGGTGGCTACACCTTC
-	TRBV10-2	TRBJ1-5	-	CASSAVSSQPQHF	TGCGCCAGCAGTGCGGTCTCTAGCCAGCCCCAGCATTTT
-	TRBV6-6	TRBJ2-7	TRBD2	CASSPGTSGYEQYF	TGTGCCAGCAGCCCCGGGACTAGCGGGTACGAGCAGTACTTC
-	TRBV7-3	TRBJ2-1	TRBD1	CASSLDRGTYNEQFF	TGTGCCAGCAGCTTGGACAGGGGCACCTACAATGAGCAGTTCTTC
-	TRBV19	TRBJ2-1	TRBD1	CASSTPGQDYNEQFF	TGTGCCAGTAGTACACCGGGACAGGACTACAATGAGCAGTTCTTC
-	TRBV5-6	TRBJ2-5	-	CASSISGEYQETQYF	TGTGCCAGCAGCATATCGGGGGAGTACCAAGAGACCCAGTACTTC
-	TRBV6-6	TRBJ1-5	-	CAAALPPQPQHF	TGTGCCGCGGCCCTCCCTCCCCAGCCCCAGCATTTT
-	TRBV30	TRBJ2-1	TRBD1	CAWSVSGQGAYNEQFF	TGTGCCTGGAGTGTTTCGGGACAGGGGGCCTACAATGAGCAGTTCTTC
-	TRBV5-1	TRBJ1-6	-	CASSLAVFNSPLHF	TGCGCCAGCAGTTTAGCCGTGTTTAATTCACCCCTCCACTTT
medium-sized	TRBV6-4	TRBJ2-1	-	CASSLAQGSYNEQFF	TGTGCCAGCAGCCTTGCGCAGGGGTCCTACAATGAGCAGTTCTTC
-	TRBV5-6	TRBJ2-7	-	CASSYYGGTASYEQYF	TGTGCCAGCAGCTACTACGGCGGGACAGCCTCCTACGAGCAGTACTTC
once	TRBV6-5	TRBJ2-7	-	CASNQGGEQYF	TGTGCCAGCAACCAGGGCGGCGAGCAGTACTTC
-	TRBV15	TRBJ1-2	-	CATSRDRGGGYTF	TGTGCCACCAGCAGAGATCGGGGGGGTGGCTACACCTTC
-	TRBV6-6	TRBJ1-2	TRBD1	CASSPGQDYGYTF	TGTGCCAGCAGTCCGGGACAGGACTATGGCTACACCTTC
-	TRBV27	TRBJ1-5	-	CASSFGVGAEQPQHF	TGTGCCAGCAGTTTTGGGGTAGGGGCAGAGCAGCCCCAGCATTTT
-	TRBV5-6	TRBJ2-1	-	CASSLARGEQFF	TGTGCCAGCAGCTTGGCAAGGGGTGAGCAGTTCTTC
-	TRBV5-1	TRBJ1-1	-	CASSAEYVNTEAFF	TGCGCCAGCAGCGCGGAATATGTGAACACTGAAGCTTTCTTT
-	TRBV5-6	TRBJ2-3	-	CASSSLTDTQYF	TGTGCCAGCAGCTCCTTAACAGATACGCAGTATTTT
few	TRBV10-1	TRBJ1-1	-	CASSETTSAFEAFF	TGCGCCAGCAGTGAGACGACCAGCGCGTTTGAAGCTTTCTTT
-	TRBV19	TRBJ2-7	TRBD1	CASSDRGSLYEQYF	TGTGCCAGTAGTGACAGGGGATCCCTCTACGAGCAGTACTTC
-	TRBV18	TRBJ2-6	-	CASSGGAPSSGANVLTF	TGTGCCAGCTCAGGGGGGGCCCCCTCCTCTGGGGCCAACGTCCTGACTTTC
-	TRBV10-3	TRBJ1-3	TRBD1	CAIKDRVASGNTIYF	TGTGCCATCAAAGACAGGGTAGCATCTGGAAACACCATATATTTT
-	TRBV6-5	TRBJ2-7	TRBD1	CASSFRDRGGEQYF	TGTGCCAGCAGTTTCCGGGACAGGGGTGGCGAGCAGTACTTC
-	TRBV3-1/TRBV3-2	TRBJ2-7	-	CASSPSSRYEQYF	TGTGCCAGCAGCCCCTCGAGCCGTTACGAGCAGTACTTC
-	TRBV5-1	TRBJ1-6	-	CASSFGVEDSPLHF	TGCGCCAGCAGCTTCGGGGTAGAGGATTCACCCCTCCACTTT
-	TRBV19	TRBJ1-5	-	CASSLQGGNQPQHF	TGTGCCAGTAGTTTACAGGGTGGCAATCAGCCCCAGCATTTT
-	TRBV28	TRBJ2-7	-	CASSSPQDFSSYEQYF	TGTGCCAGCAGTTCGCCTCAGGACTTTAGCTCCTACGAGCAGTACTTC
once	TRBV5-4	TRBJ1-3	-	CASSLAGIGNTIYF	TGTGCCAGCAGCTTGGCAGGGATCGGAAACACCATATATTTT
-	TRBV19	TRBJ1-6	-	CASSIQGYNSPLHF	TGTGCCAGTAGTATTCAGGGATATAATTCACCCCTCCACTTT
-	TRBV5-1	TRBJ2-2	-	CASSSLNTGELFF	TGCGCCAGCAGCTCCCTGAACACCGGGGAGCTGTTTTTT
-	TRBV28	TRBJ1-2	TRBD1	CASSLLLGTGEGGYTF	TGTGCCAGCAGTTTATTATTAGGGACAGGGGAGGGTGGCTACACCTTC
once	TRBV4-2	TRBJ2-2	-	CASSQDGFNTGELFF	TGTGCCAGCAGCCAAGACGGTTTTAACACCGGGGAGCTGTTTTTT
-	TRBV4-2	TRBJ2-1	-	CASSQGLDYNEQFF	TGTGCCAGCAGCCAAGGACTGGATTACAATGAGCAGTTCTTC
-	TRBV6-1	TRBJ1-2	-	CASSELRVGGYTF	TGTGCCAGCAGTGAACTGAGGGTCGGGGGCTACACCTTC